These 26 T cell receptor beta chains share one sample of origin, sequenced in a study of graft-versus-host responses after intestinal transplantation. Profiled with immunoSEQ multiplex PCR; TCRdb holds only in-frame clones, not every one. The sample lists about 54,000 clones, about 90% occurring once. Sample: PBMCs, taken more than 650 days after intestinal transplant. These receptors originate from a human patient who received an intestinal transplant, so some T cells may come from the graft donor.

This chain joins TRBV7-9 and TRBJ2-5, with 9 bases matching TRBD2. The trim removed 1 base at V and 1 base at J, leaving 13 bases unmatched. CDR1 SEHNR and CDR2 FQNEAQ come from the germline V gene (reference sequence). The length of the CDR3 is 19 residues. This chain's CDR3 is CASSLVASGGLTRQETQYF. CDR3 DNA: TGTGCCAGCAGCTTAGTTGCCAGCGGGGGGCTCACACGCCAAGAGACCCAGTACTTC.

The chain links TRBV4-2 to TRBJ2-5; TRBD2 matches 7 bases. CDR1 and CDR2 (germline): LGHNA, YNFKEQ. V gave up 1 base and J gave up 9 bases; unmatched junction bases: 14. The length of the CDR3 is 16 residues. The chain's CDR3 is CASSQVTRTSSGAQYF. CDR3 DNA: TGTGCCAGCAGCCAAGTCACCCGGACTAGTTCGGGAGCCCAGTACTTC.

The chain uses TRBV5-1 and TRBJ1-1; a weak D match, TRBD1 (6 bases). CDR1 is SGHRS, CDR2 YFSETQ, per germline. The CDR3 runs 15 residues. V lost 0 bases and J lost 4, with 13 bases in between. The CDR3 is CASSLAQGLSTEAFF. The DNA for the CDR3 is TGCGCCAGCAGCTTGGCCCAGGGGCTGAGCACTGAAGCTTTCTTT.

The V gene is TRBV13, the J gene TRBJ2-7; TRBD1 aligns across 8 bases. The V segment lost 4 bases and the J segment 2 bases; nucleotides outside the gene matches: 7. Per the germline V gene, CDR1 is PRHDT and CDR2 is FYEKMQ (reference sequence). The CDR3 runs to 15 residues. The chain's CDR3 is CASSYIGQGAYEQYF. The CDR3 DNA reads as TGTGCCAGCAGCTATATAGGACAGGGTGCCTACGAGCAGTACTTC.

This clone has a handful of counts. The chain recombines TRBV5-4 with TRBJ2-6; tentatively, D is TRBD1 (5 bases). The V end lost 8 bases, the J end lost 1 base, and 7 bases lay between the germline ends. In germline, CDR1 is SGHNT, CDR2 YYREEE (reference sequence). The CDR3 sequence is 13 residues long. In nucleotides, the CDR3 is TGTGCCAGTAGGGGTTCTGGGGCCAACGTCCTGACTTTC. This codes for CASRGSGANVLTF.

V gene TRBV7-8 combines with J gene TRBJ2-3; D ambiguous. Trimming pared 2 bases from V and 0 bases from J, leaving 6 bases between. Germline V CDR1 and CDR2: SGHVS, FQNEAQ. This CDR3 comprises 14 residues. This CDR3 reads CASSLPFSTDTQYF. The CDR3 nucleotides read TGTGCCAGCAGCTTACCGTTTAGCACAGATACGCAGTATTTT.

The rearrangement links TRBV4-2 to TRBJ1-4, with D maybe TRBD1 (5 bases). In germline, CDR1 is LGHNA, CDR2 YNFKEQ. Trimming removed 1 base from V and 4 bases from J, with 10 bases in between. The CDR3 is made up of 15 amino acids. The CDR3 spells CASSQVRGDNEKLFF. The CDR3 nucleotides are TGTGCCAGCAGCCAAGTAAGAGGGGATAATGAAAAACTGTTTTTT.

The J gene is TRBJ2-5, the V gene TRBV11-3; D is uncertain. The J call is uncertain, as TRBJ2-7 better fits the DNA end. Germline V lookup: CDR1 SGHNT, CDR2 YENEEA. This CDR3 spans 13 amino acids. The CDR3 loop is CASSLLSGHEQYF. The CDR3 bases are TGTGCCAGCAGCTTATTATCTGGGCACGAGCAGTACTTC.

The chain is built from TRBV12-5 and TRBJ1-2; D uncertain. CDR1 LGHNT and CDR2 FRNRAP come from the germline V gene. The CDR3 spans 12 residues. V lost 0 bases and J lost 6, with 5 bases in between. DNA of the CDR3: TGTGCTAGTGGTTTGGTACTAGATGGCTACACCTTC. Protein product: CASGLVLDGYTF.

This rearrangement joins TRBV2 to TRBJ2-2; D remains ambiguous. Trimming took off 4 bases at V and 0 bases at J, with 12 bases between the two ends. The CDR3 is 16 amino acids. The germline gives CDR1 SNHLY, CDR2 FYNNEI. The CDR3 sequence is CASSVAKGSNTGELFF. The CDR3 DNA reads as TGTGCCAGCAGTGTGGCGAAAGGGTCGAACACCGGGGAGCTGTTTTTT. Variable domain in full (rest from reference TRBV2 and TRBJ2-2): EPEVTQTPSHQVTQMGQEVILRCVPISNHLYFYWYRQILGQKVEFLVSFYNNEISEKSEIFDDQFSVERPDGSNFTLKIRSTKLEDSAMYFCASSVAKGSNTGELFFGEGSRLTVL.

J is TRBJ2-7 and V is TRBV5-5; D gene uncertain. CDR1 and CDR2 (germline): SGHKS, YYEKEE (reference sequence). The CDR3 sequence is 13 residues long. Trimming left V 0 bases short and J 13 bases short, with 17 bases between. CDR3 DNA sequence: TGTGCCAGCAGCTTGGCGACACCGGCTGTTGGCTACTTC. It translates to CASSLATPAVGYF.

The rearrangement links TRBV9 to TRBJ1-2; 10 bases are shared with TRBD1. V shed 4 bases and J 4 bases; nucleotides not matched to a gene: 10. This CDR3 is built from 16 residues. Germline V CDR1 and CDR2: SGDLS, YYNGEE. As DNA, the CDR3 is TGTGCCAGCAGCACGGACAGGGGGGGCTTGGGCTATGGCTACACCTTC. It encodes CASSTDRGGLGYGYTF.

The chain employs TRBV18 and TRBJ2-2, with 9 bases lining up with TRBD2. The CDR3 has 17 residues. Germline V lookup: CDR1 KGHSH, CDR2 LQKENI. Trimming cost V 5 bases and J 7 bases; bases outside gene matches: 14. CDR3 nucleotides: TGTGCCAGCTCATACGCCCTCGGACTAGCGTATGGCGGGGAGCTGTTTTTT. This translates into CASSYALGLAYGGELFF.

The rearrangement links TRBV19 to TRBJ1-1; 7 bases fit TRBD1. Per the germline V gene, CDR1 is LNHDA and CDR2 is SQIVND (reference sequence). V shed 7 bases and J 7 bases; nucleotides not matched to a gene: 3. The CDR3 spans 11 residues. The CDR3 protein is CASTPGGEAFF. DNA for the CDR3: TGTGCCAGTACCCCAGGGGGTGAAGCTTTCTTT.

The chain is built from TRBV11-2 and TRBJ2-1; D is uncertain. Germline CDR1 SGHAT, CDR2 FQNNGV. The CDR3 contains 15 residues. Trimming removed 4 bases at V and 0 bases at J, with 10 bases between. This CDR3 reads CASSSDKSSYNEQFF. The CDR3 nucleotides are TGTGCCAGCAGCTCAGACAAGAGCTCCTACAATGAGCAGTTCTTC.

The chain carries TRBV7-9 and TRBJ2-3; tentatively, D is TRBD1 or TRBD2 (6 bases each). Germline values: CDR1 SEHNR, CDR2 FQNEAQ (reference sequence). The CDR3 runs 16 residues. Trimming took off 1 base at V and 1 base at J, with 12 bases between the two ends. The CDR3 nucleotides read TGTGCCAGCAGCTTAGGGGCAGGGGAGGGCACAGATACGCAGTATTTT. Amino acids: CASSLGAGEGTDTQYF.

The sample holds a few counts of this clone. The J gene is TRBJ1-1, the V gene TRBV6-1; unclear D gene. Germline lookup yields CDR1 MNHNS and CDR2 SASEGT. The germline V and J ends were trimmed by 4 bases and 4 bases, with 13 bases remaining between them. CDR3 length: 14 residues. The CDR3: CASSVQLAGTEAFF. The CDR3 DNA follows: TGTGCCAGCAGTGTTCAATTAGCCGGCACTGAAGCTTTCTTT.

The J gene is TRBJ2-7, the V gene TRBV20-1, with a weak D call TRBD2 (5 bases). This CDR3 spans 11 amino acids. With 3 bases removed from V and 4 bases from J, the gap between germline ends came to 7 bases. Germline V gene sequence: CDR1 DFQATT, CDR2 SNEGSKA (reference sequence). CDR3 in amino acids: CSASPGYEQYF. As DNA, the CDR3 is TGCAGTGCTAGTCCGGGGTACGAGCAGTACTTC.

J is TRBJ1-5 and V is TRBV5-1, with 8 bases aligning to TRBD1. The CDR3 runs to 14 residues. Germline CDR1 reads SGHRS; CDR2 reads YFSETQ. With 2 bases clipped from V and 5 bases from J, the junction kept 3 bases outside the gene matches. The CDR3 sequence: CASSFTTGDQPQHF. The CDR3 DNA reads as TGCGCCAGCAGCTTTACGACAGGGGATCAGCCCCAGCATTTT.

V is TRBV4-1 and J is TRBJ1-2; 8 bases fit TRBD1. Unmatched junction bases numbered 11, after V lost 4 bases and J lost 7 bases. The CDR3 length is 15 residues. CDR1 is MGHRA, CDR2 YSYEKL, per germline. The CDR3 bases are TGCGCCAGCAGCCCAGGACAGGGTACAGTGTTTGGCTACACCTTC. Its protein is CASSPGQGTVFGYTF.

CDR3: CASSATQGNYGYTF. The CDR3 bases are TGTGCCAGCAGTGCAACACAGGGCAACTATGGCTACACCTTC. The chain carries TRBV25-1 and TRBJ1-2; possibly TRBD1 for D (6 bases). CDR1 MGHDK and CDR2 SYGVNS come from the germline V gene. This CDR3 region has 14 residues. V was shortened by 4 bases and J by 2 bases, with 11 bases between the two germline ends.

In nucleotides, the CDR3 is TGTGCCAGCAGCTTAACTAGTTCTTCCTACGAGCAGTACTTC. As protein: CASSLTSSSYEQYF. The rearrangement joins TRBV7-9 to TRBJ2-7; TRBD2 might be the D (5 bases). CDR3 length: 14 amino acids. Germline-derived CDR1 and CDR2 are SEHNR and FQNEAQ (reference sequence). With 2 bases removed from V and 1 base from J, the gap between germline ends came to 9 bases.

The chain recombines TRBV5-4 with TRBJ2-1; D gene uncertain. Trimming pared 4 bases from V and 5 bases from J, leaving 13 bases between. Germline loops: CDR1 SGHNT, CDR2 YYREEE (reference sequence). This CDR3 region has 14 residues. The CDR3 loop is CASSPWNLNNEQFF. The CDR3 DNA sequence: TGTGCCAGCAGCCCATGGAACCTCAACAATGAGCAGTTCTTC.

The chain carries TRBV7-9 and TRBJ2-1, with D maybe TRBD1 (5 bases). The CDR3 contains 17 residues. CDR1 and CDR2 from the germline V gene are SEHNR and FQNEAQ (reference sequence). V was trimmed by 5 bases and J by 1 base, leaving 18 bases between them. This CDR3 reads CASSPLQDPLSYNEQFF. The CDR3 nucleotides read TGTGCCAGCAGCCCATTACAGGATCCGCTTTCCTACAATGAGCAGTTCTTC.

The gene calls are TRBV7-8 and TRBJ1-6, with TRBD1 identical over 9 bases. This CDR3 is 17 amino acids long. V trimming: 5 bases; J trimming: 1 base; junction bases outside the gene matches: 6. Germline V gene lookup returns CDR1 SGHVS and CDR2 FQNEAQ. The CDR3 DNA follows: TGTGCCAGCAGCGCCATCGGGACAGGGTCCTATAATTCACCCCTCCACTTT. Protein: CASSAIGTGSYNSPLHF.

The chain has TRBV2 and TRBJ1-1, with D possibly TRBD1 on 5 matching bases. Looked up from germline, CDR1 is SNHLY and CDR2 is FYNNEI. This CDR3 comprises 14 residues. Trimming stripped 3 bases from V and 3 bases from J, with 11 bases between. The CDR3 coding sequence is TGTGCCAGCAGTGATCGGTCAGGGTACACTGAAGCTTTCTTT. Translation: CASSDRSGYTEAFF.